This T cell receptor (beta chain) was identified in a study of OX40 agonist ivuxolimab in advanced cancers. The wider study: Dose-escalation cases comprised hepatocellular carcinoma, melanoma, renal cell or head and neck cancer. Partial responses were achieved by three patients: one hepatocellular carcinoma, two cutaneous melanoma.

Measured with immunoSEQ multiplex PCR; TCRdb has only the in-frame clones, and not every one. This table has about 51,000 clones, 65% to 85% appearing once. The clonotype originates from an adult with an advanced solid tumor such as melanoma, head and neck, liver or kidney cancer. This specimen was CD4+ or CD8+ T cells sorted from blood, taken in a trial of the OX40 agonist ivuxolimab.

This CDR3 reads CASSSNRGTTEAFF. Here the CDR3 DNA reads TGTGCCAGCAGTTCCAACAGGGGTACCACTGAAGCTTTCTTT. The J gene is TRBJ1-1, the V gene TRBV27, with TRBD1 matching over 7 bases. Germline CDR1 is MNHEY and CDR2 is SMNVEV (reference sequence). V gave up 4 bases and J gave up 4 bases; unmatched junction bases: 6. This CDR3 is built from 14 residues.